This TCR beta chain was captured in a study of T cell repertoires in cytomegalovirus infection. Study overall: Public TCR beta signatures indicated both CMV infection and matching HLA type. The study, taken as a whole, reports: It was HLA-C-restricted CMV-specific TCR beta clonotypes that dominated the response ex vivo.

TCRdb re-analysed the reads in MiXCR, keeping a single row per CDR3 protein. This sample has nearly 550,000 distinct CDR3 sequences, with 15% to 20% found just once. As concerns this clonotype: The target antigen is unknown.

CDR3 size: 17 residues. CDR1 is SGHAT, CDR2 FQNNGV, per germline. Trimming shortened V by 2 bases and J by 3 bases, and 19 bases separated the two germline ends. This clonotype was sampled from a human donor in good health (CMV status not recorded). Some clones in this sample may be carry-over from other donors' samples. The sample taken for sequencing was CD8+ T cells from PBMCs. The chain has TRBV11-2 and TRBJ1-2; D might be TRBD1 (5 bases). The CDR3 here is CASSLPIYRGGYYGYTF. Here the CDR3 DNA reads TGTGCCAGCAGCTTACCCATTTATAGGGGCGGATACTATGGCTACACCTTC.